The clone carrying this T cell receptor beta chain showed up many times. This CDR3 has 13 residues. Trimming shortened V by 4 bases and J by 7 bases, and 13 bases separated the two germline ends. The germline CDR1 and CDR2 sequences are SNHLY and FYNNEI. Relying on iRepertoire HTBI primers and Arm-PCR of CDR3 regions, the team built TCR beta libraries. Each CDR3 protein is one row after TCRdb ran MiXCR on the multiplex PCR reads. Found here are approximately 690,000 distinct CDR3 sequences, 30% of them singletons; the top ten hold around 42%. The data are from a study of regulatory T cells in long-lasting Graves disease. Time point here: persistent/refractory GD, antithyroid drugs over 5 years with positive TRAb. Following extraction of RNA from PBMCs, that RNA was used to make the TCR library.

The chain recombines TRBV2 with TRBJ1-2, with a weak D call TRBD1 (5 bases). Material: peripheral blood mononuclear cells (PBMCs), obtained when the disease was refractory, from a patient treated with antithyroid drugs. The receptor's source is a female donor with Graves disease. This chain's CDR3 is CASSVHQGGGYTF. In nucleotides, the CDR3 is TGTGCCAGCAGTGTCCATCAGGGTGGTGGCTACACCTTC. The complete variable domain, with remaining parts taken from reference TRBV2 and TRBJ1-2, reads EPEVTQTPSHQVTQMGQEVILRCVPISNHLYFYWYRQILGQKVEFLVSFYNNEISEKSEIFDDQFSVERPDGSNFTLKIRSTKLEDSAMYFCASSVHQGGGYTFGSGTRLTVV.